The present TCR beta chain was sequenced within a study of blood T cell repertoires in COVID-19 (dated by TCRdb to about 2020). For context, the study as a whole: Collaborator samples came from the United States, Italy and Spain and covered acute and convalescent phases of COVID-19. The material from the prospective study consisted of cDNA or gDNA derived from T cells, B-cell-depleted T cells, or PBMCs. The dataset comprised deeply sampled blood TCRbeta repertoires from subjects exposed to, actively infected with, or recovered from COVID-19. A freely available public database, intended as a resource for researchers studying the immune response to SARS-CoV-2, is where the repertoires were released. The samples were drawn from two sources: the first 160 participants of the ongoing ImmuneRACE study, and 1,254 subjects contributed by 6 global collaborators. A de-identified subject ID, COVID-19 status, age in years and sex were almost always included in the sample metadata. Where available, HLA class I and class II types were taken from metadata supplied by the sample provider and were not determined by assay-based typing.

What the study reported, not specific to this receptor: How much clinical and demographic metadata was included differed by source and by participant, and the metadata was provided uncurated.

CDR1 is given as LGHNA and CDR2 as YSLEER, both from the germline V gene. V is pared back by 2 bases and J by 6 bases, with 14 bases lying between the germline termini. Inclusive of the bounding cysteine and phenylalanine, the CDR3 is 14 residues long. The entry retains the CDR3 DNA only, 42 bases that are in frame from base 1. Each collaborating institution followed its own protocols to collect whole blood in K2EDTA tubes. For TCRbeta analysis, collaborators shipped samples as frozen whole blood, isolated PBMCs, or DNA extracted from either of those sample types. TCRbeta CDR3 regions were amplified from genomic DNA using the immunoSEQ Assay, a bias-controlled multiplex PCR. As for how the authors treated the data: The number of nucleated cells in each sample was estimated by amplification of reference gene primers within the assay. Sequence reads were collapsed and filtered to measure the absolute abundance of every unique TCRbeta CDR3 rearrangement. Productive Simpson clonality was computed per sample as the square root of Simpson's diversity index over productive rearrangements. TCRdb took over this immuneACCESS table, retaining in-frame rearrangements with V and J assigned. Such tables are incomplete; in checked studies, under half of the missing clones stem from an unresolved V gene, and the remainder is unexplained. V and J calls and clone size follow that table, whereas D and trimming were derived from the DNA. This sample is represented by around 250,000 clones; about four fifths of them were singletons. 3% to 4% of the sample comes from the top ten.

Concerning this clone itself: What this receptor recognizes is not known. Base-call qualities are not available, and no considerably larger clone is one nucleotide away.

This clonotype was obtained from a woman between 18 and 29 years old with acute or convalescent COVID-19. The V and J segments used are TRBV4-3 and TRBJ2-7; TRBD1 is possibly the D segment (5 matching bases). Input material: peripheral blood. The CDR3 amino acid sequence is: CASSQWQGLGEQYF. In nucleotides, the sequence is TGCGCCAGCAGCCAATGGCAGGGCCTAGGCGAGCAGTACTTC.